These 5 T cell receptor beta chains originate from one sample sequenced in a study of beta chain features in type 1 diabetes. These receptors have no identified antigens. What was sequenced were expressed TCRB transcripts, since all of the isolated RNA had been reverse transcribed. Profiling relied on immunoSEQ multiplex PCR, and the TCRdb table lists in-frame clones only, not all of them. This sample has 25,000 to 30,000 clones; 50% to 65% occur once, and the top ten carry 1.3% to 1.5%. Study-wide findings and caveats: TCRB CDR3s were moderately but significantly shorter in Type 1 diabetes patients in all four CD4+ subsets.

Source material: Tregs from blood. These receptors all come from a young woman with type 1 diabetes.

The chain employs TRBV18 and TRBJ2-7; 8 bases are a match to TRBD1. V shed 3 bases and J 6 bases; nucleotides not matched to a gene: 7. CDR1 and CDR2 from the germline V gene are KGHSH and LQKENI. The CDR3 runs to 14 residues. The CDR3 spells CASSPNRGDGEQYF. CDR3 nucleotide sequence: TGTGCCAGCTCACCTAACAGGGGGGACGGCGAGCAGTACTTC.

This chain uses TRBV6-5 with TRBJ1-1; maybe TRBD1 (6 bases). Trimming cost V 2 bases and J 0 bases, with 10 bases left between them. This CDR3 is built from 15 residues. Germline CDR1 is MNHEY and CDR2 is SVGAGI. The DNA for the CDR3 is TGTGCCAGCAGTTACGCGGACAGTCTGAACACTGAAGCTTTCTTT. Translation: CASSYADSLNTEAFF.

This chain uses TRBV28 with TRBJ2-7, with 8 bases that match TRBD2. From germline, CDR1 is MDHEN and CDR2 SYDVKM. The CDR3 is 12 amino acids. V was pared by 8 bases and J by 6 bases, with 6 bases of the junction left unmatched. CDR3 protein: CASGLGGGEQYF. CDR3 nucleotides: TGTGCCAGCGGGCTCGGGGGGGGCGAGCAGTACTTC.

This chain uses TRBV7-6 with TRBJ1-6; D unresolved. The CDR3 is made up of 16 amino acids. V shed 0 bases and J shed 9 bases, with 15 bases lying between them. Germline assignment: CDR1 SGHVS and CDR2 FNYEAQ. CDR3 residues: CASSLAAAAGGSPLHF. The CDR3 DNA is TGTGCCAGCAGCTTAGCGGCGGCAGCCGGCGGTTCACCCCTCCACTTT.

The genes are TRBV5-4 and TRBJ2-7; the match to TRBD2 covers 10 bases. V lost 3 bases and J lost 0; bases outside the gene matches: 0. The CDR3 has 14 residues. Germline V lookup: CDR1 SGHNT, CDR2 YYREEE (reference sequence). The CDR3 DNA reads TGTGCCAGCAGCTCTAGCGGGAGCTCCTACGAGCAGTACGTC. Protein: CASSSSGSSYEQYV.